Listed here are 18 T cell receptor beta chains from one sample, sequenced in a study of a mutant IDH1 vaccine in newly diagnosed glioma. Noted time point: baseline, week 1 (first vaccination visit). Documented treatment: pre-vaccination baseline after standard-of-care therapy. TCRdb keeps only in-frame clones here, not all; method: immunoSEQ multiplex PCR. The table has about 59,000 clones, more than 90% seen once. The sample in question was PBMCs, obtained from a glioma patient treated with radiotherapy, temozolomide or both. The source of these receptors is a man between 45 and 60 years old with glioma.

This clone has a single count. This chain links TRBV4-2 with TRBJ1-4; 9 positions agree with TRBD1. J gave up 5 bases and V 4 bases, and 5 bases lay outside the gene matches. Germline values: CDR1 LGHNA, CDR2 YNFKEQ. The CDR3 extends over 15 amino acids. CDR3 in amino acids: CASSPLGTGNEKLFF. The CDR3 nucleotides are TGTGCCAGCAGCCCCTTAGGGACAGGGAATGAAAAACTGTTTTTT.

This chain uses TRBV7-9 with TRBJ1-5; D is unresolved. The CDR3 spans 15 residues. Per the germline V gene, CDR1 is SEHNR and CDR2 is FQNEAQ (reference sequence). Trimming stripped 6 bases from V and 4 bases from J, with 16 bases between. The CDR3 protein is CASSLPQATNQPQHF. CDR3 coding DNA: TGTGCCAGCAGTTTGCCTCAGGCAACTAATCAGCCCCAGCATTTT.

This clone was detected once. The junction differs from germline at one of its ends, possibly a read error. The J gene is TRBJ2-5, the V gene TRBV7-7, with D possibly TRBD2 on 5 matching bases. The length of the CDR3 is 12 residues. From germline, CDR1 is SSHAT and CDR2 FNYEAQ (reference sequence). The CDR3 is CASSLPEGTQYF. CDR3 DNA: TGTGCTAGCAGCTTACCCGAGGGGACCCAGTACTTC.

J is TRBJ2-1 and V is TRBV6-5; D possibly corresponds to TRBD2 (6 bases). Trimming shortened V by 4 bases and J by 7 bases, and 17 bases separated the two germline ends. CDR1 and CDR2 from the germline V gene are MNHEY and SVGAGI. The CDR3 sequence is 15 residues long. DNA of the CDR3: TGTGCCAGCAGTTTTTCGGCTAGCGCTTATAATGAGCAGTTCTTC. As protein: CASSFSASAYNEQFF.

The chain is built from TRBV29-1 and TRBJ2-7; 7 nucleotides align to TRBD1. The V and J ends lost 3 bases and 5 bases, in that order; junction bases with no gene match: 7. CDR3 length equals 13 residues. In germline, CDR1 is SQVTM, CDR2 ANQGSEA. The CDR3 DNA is TGCAGCGTTGAGGAGACAGGGTCCGACGAGCAGTACTTC. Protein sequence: CSVEETGSDEQYF.

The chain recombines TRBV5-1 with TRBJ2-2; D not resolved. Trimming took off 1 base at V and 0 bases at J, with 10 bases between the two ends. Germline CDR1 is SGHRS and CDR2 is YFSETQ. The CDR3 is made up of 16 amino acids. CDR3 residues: CASSLRGYPNTGELFF. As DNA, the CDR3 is TGCGCCAGCAGCTTGAGAGGATATCCGAACACCGGGGAGCTGTTTTTT.

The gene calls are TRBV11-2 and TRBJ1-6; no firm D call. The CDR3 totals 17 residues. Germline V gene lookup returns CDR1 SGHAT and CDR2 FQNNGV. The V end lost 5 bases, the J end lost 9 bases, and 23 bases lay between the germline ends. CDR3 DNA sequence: TGTGCCAGCAGCCCGCTTGGGCTAAGGACGGAAAGTTCACCCCTCCACTTT. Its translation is CASSPLGLRTESSPLHF.

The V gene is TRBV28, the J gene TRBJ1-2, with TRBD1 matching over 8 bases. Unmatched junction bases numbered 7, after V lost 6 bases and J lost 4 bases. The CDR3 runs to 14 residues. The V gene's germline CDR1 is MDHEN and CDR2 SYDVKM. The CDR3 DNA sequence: TGTGCCAGCAGCCGGATGACAGGGGTCTATGGCTACACCTTC. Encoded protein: CASSRMTGVYGYTF.

The CDR3 loop is CASRPKQTYGYTF. As DNA, the CDR3 is TGTGCCAGCAGGCCGAAGCAAACCTATGGCTACACCTTC. The V gene is TRBV7-2, the J gene TRBJ1-2; D not resolved. CDR1 and CDR2 from the germline V gene are SGHTA and FQGNSA. CDR3 length equals 13 residues. Trimming shortened V by 6 bases and J by 4 bases, and 12 bases separated the two germline ends.

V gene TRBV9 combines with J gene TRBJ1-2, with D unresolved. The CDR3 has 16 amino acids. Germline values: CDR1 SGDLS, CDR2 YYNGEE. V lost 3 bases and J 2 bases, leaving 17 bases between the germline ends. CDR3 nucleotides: TGTGCCAGCAGCGGTTCCGTCGGAGGGCCCAACTATGGCTACACCTTC. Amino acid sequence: CASSGSVGGPNYGYTF.

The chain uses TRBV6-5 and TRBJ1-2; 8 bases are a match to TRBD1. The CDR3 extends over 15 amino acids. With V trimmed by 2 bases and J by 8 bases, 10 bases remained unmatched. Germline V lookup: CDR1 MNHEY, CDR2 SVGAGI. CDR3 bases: TGTGCCAGCAGTTACCGCCTTCAGGGGGCTGGAGGCTACACCTTC. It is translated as CASSYRLQGAGGYTF.

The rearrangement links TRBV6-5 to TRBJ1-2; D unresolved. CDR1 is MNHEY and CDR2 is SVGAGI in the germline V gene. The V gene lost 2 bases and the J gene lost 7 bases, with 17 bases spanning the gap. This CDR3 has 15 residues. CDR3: CASSYPGRRAAGYTF. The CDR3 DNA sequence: TGTGCCAGCAGTTACCCCGGGAGGAGGGCTGCTGGCTACACCTTC.

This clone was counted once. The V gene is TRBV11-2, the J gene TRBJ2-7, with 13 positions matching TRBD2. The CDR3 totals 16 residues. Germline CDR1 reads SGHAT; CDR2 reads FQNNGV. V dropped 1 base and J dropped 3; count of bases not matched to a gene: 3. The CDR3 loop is CASSLGLAGGYYEQYF. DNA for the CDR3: TGTGCCAGCAGCTTAGGACTAGCGGGAGGCTACTACGAGCAGTACTTC. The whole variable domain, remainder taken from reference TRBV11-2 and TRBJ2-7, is EAGVAQSPRYKIIEKRQSVAFWCNPISGHATLYWYQQILGQGPKLLIQFQNNGVVDDSQLPKDRFSAERLKGVDSTLKIQPAKLEDSAVYLCASSLGLAGGYYEQYFGPGTRLTVT.

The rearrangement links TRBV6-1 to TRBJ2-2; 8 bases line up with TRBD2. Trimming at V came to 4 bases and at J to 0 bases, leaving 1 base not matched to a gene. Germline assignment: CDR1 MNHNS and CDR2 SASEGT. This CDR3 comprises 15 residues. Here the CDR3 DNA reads TGTGCCAGCAGTGCGGGACTAGCGAACACCGGGGAGCTGTTTTTT. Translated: CASSAGLANTGELFF.

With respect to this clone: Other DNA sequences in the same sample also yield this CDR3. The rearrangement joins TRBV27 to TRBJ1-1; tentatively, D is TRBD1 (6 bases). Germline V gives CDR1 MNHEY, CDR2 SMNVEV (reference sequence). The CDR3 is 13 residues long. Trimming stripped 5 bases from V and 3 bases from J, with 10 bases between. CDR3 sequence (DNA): TGTGCCAGCAGTGTACAGGGTTACACTGAAGCTTTCTTT. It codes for CASSVQGYTEAFF.

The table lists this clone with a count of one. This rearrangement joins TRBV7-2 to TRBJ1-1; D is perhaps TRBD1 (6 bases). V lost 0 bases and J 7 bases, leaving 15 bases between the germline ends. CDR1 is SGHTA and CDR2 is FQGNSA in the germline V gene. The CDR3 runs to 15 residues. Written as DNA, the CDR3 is TGTGCCAGCAGCTTAGCTCCAGGGGAGGTAGGTGAAGCTTTCTTT. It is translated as CASSLAPGEVGEAFF.

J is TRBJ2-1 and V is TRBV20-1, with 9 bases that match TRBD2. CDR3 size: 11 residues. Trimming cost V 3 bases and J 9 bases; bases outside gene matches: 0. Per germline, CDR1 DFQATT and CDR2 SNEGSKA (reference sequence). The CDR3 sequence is CSASSGGEQFF. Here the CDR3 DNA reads TGCAGTGCTAGTAGCGGGGGTGAGCAGTTCTTC.

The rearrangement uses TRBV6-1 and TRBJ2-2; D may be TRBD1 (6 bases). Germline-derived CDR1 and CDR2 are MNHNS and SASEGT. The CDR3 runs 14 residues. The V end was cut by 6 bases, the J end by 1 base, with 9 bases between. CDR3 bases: TGTGCCAGCAGAGGACAGCAGAACACCGGGGAGCTGTTTTTT. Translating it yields CASRGQQNTGELFF.